These 12 T cell receptor beta chains came from one sample sequenced in a study of T cells in women clearing cervical HPV infection. Profiled with immunoSEQ multiplex PCR; TCRdb holds only in-frame clones, not every one. Its table records tens of thousands of clones. Sequencing was carried out using blood buffy coat. The source is a woman between 18 and 70 years old with a cervical HPV16 infection that either progressed to CIN3+ or cleared (not recorded which).

Partial CDR3 DNA: TGTGCCAGTACCCTTGGCGGACATGCTGGGGCCAACGTC. Encoded protein: CASTLGGHAGANV. From start to end, the CDR3 is CASTLGGHAGANVLTF. This chain connects TRBV19 to TRBJ2-6, with a tentative D call TRBD1 (5 bases). With the read ending 3 residues before the CDR3 end, the germline J gene is used to fill in that end. V shed 7 bases and J shed 2 bases, with 15 bases lying between them. The CDR3 has 16 residues. Germline CDR1 reads LNHDA; CDR2 reads SQIVND (reference sequence). Based on the CDR3 plus reference TRBV19 and TRBJ2-6, the full variable domain is DGGITQSPKYLFRKEGQNVTLSCEQNLNHDAMYWYRQDPGQGLRLIYYSQIVNDFQKGDIAEGYSVSREKKESFPLTVTSAQKNPTAFYLCASTLGGHAGANVLTFGAGSRLTVL.

A word on this clone: The junction shows a germline mismatch at one end, possibly a read error. The read terminates 3 residues before the CDR3 end, so the remaining end is supplied by the germline J gene. Other DNA sequences within the sample encode an identical CDR3. The chain has TRBV10-3 and TRBJ2-2; 10 bases match TRBD1. The CDR3 is made up of 17 amino acids. Per the germline V gene, CDR1 is ENHRY and CDR2 is SYGVKD. The DNA read from the CDR3 is TGTGCTATCAGTGATTCCGACAGGGGGCGCGTCACCGGGGAG. This codes for CAISDSDRGRVTGE. The complete CDR3 sequence is CAISDSDRGRVTGELFF.

With respect to this clone: With the read ending 3 residues before the CDR3 end, the germline J gene is used to fill in that end. This rearrangement joins TRBV20-1 to TRBJ2-1; the match to TRBD2 covers 12 bases. CDR1 and CDR2 (germline): DFQATT, SNEGSKA (reference sequence). The J segment lost 3 bases and the V segment lost 5 bases, leaving 2 bases of the junction unmatched. The length of the CDR3 is 14 residues. The CDR3 reads CSALGLAGYNEQFF. The part of the CDR3 DNA that was read is TGCAGTGCTCTGGGACTAGCGGGCTACAATGAG.

Note on this clone: The CDR3 is cut off 3 residues early in the read; its end comes from the germline J gene. The V call is TRBV12-3 or TRBV12-4, the J call TRBJ1-5, with TRBD1 identical over 9 bases. With 7 bases clipped from V and 7 bases from J, the junction kept 5 bases outside the gene matches. The CDR3 extends over 13 amino acids. The CDR3 here is CASTRQGDQPQHF. Partial CDR3 DNA: TGTGCCAGCACCCGACAGGGGGACCAGCCC.

For this clone: The CDR3 extends 3 residues past the end of the read, so its final part is completed from the germline J gene. This chain links TRBV13 with TRBJ2-3; TRBD2 agrees at 11 bases. With V trimmed by 4 bases and J by 3 bases, 12 bases remained unmatched. This CDR3 region has 18 residues. Germline V gene data show CDR1 as PRHDT and CDR2 as FYEKMQ (reference sequence). The CDR3 spells CASSSSLAGGPSTDTQYF. The sequenced CDR3 bases are TGTGCCAGCAGCTCATCCCTAGCGGGGGGACCGTCTACAGATACG.

CDR3 protein: CASSLMGQLQETQYF. The CDR3 DNA, read in part, is TGCGCCAGCAGCTTGATGGGACAGCTACAAGAGACC. The chain links TRBV5-1 to TRBJ2-5; 7 bases map to TRBD1. Read coverage stops 3 residues before the CDR3 terminus; the germline J gene supplies the remainder. The CDR3 is made up of 15 amino acids. V was clipped by 1 base and J by 2 bases; unmatched bases: 5. The V gene's germline CDR1 is SGHRS and CDR2 YFSETQ.

A word on this clone: The read ends 3 residues early relative to the CDR3; the germline J gene fills the gap. The rearrangement joins TRBV11-2 to TRBJ2-1; TRBD2 matches 9 bases. Germline V lookup: CDR1 SGHAT, CDR2 FQNNGV. J gave up 4 bases and V 5 bases, and 6 bases lay outside the gene matches. CDR3 length: 15 amino acids. The part of the CDR3 DNA that was read is TGTGCCAGCAGCCCTCGGAGCGGGGGGTACAATGAG. This encodes CASSPRSGGYNE. The full CDR3 protein reads CASSPRSGGYNEQFF.

On this clone itself: Sequencing ends 3 residues short of the CDR3 end; the germline J gene provides the rest. The genes are TRBV6-2 or TRBV6-3 and TRBJ2-5, with 7 positions matching TRBD1. The CDR3 has 13 residues. V trimming: 5 bases; J trimming: 5 bases; junction bases outside the gene matches: 5. Germline-derived CDR1 and CDR2 are MNHEY and SVGEGT. CDR3: CASSIGTAETQYF. The CDR3 bases that were read are TGTGCCAGCAGTATAGGGACAGCGGAGACC.

Comments on this clone: Read sequence stops 3 residues before the CDR3 end, and the germline J gene provides the missing end. The chain is built from TRBV20-1 and TRBJ2-3, with unresolved D. The germline CDR1 and CDR2 sequences are DFQATT and SNEGSKA (reference sequence). Trimming shortened V by 0 bases and J by 2 bases, and 9 bases separated the two germline ends. The CDR3 has 14 amino acids. Here the CDR3 reads CSARDVAFTDTQYF. The CDR3 bases that were read are TGCAGTGCTAGAGATGTGGCTTTCACAGATACG.

In regard to this clone: The missing CDR3 end, 3 residues past where the read stops, is filled in from the germline J gene. The chain combines TRBV7-2 with TRBJ1-1; possibly TRBD1 for D (5 bases). The CDR3 loop spans 13 amino acids. Trimming took 4 bases from V and 1 from J, leaving 7 bases between them. In germline, CDR1 is SGHTA, CDR2 FQGNSA. The CDR3: CASSSRGNTEAFF. The sequenced part of the CDR3 DNA is TGTGCCAGCAGCTCGAGGGGGAACACTGAA.

The sequenced CDR3 bases are TGCAGTGCTAGAGAGTTAGCCGGGCCC. It encodes CSARELAGP. The complete CDR3 reads CSARELAGPQHF. The chain recombines TRBV20-1 with TRBJ1-5; D not certain. The read stops 3 residues short of the end of the CDR3; the missing end is completed from the germline J gene. CDR3 size: 12 residues. V dropped 0 bases and J dropped 9 bases, with 9 bases sitting between them. CDR1 is DFQATT and CDR2 is SNEGSKA in the germline V gene (reference sequence).

Regarding this clone: The read terminates 3 residues ahead of where the CDR3 ends, so the germline J gene completes it. The chain joins TRBV10-2 to TRBJ1-2; D remains ambiguous. Trimming took 3 bases from V and 2 from J, leaving 19 bases between them. The CDR3 runs to 17 residues. The V gene's germline CDR1 is WSHSY and CDR2 SAAADI. This chain's CDR3 is CASSERTRGVQNYGYTF. The part of the CDR3 DNA that was read is TGCGCCAGCAGTGAACGGACCCGGGGTGTTCAAAACTATGGC.